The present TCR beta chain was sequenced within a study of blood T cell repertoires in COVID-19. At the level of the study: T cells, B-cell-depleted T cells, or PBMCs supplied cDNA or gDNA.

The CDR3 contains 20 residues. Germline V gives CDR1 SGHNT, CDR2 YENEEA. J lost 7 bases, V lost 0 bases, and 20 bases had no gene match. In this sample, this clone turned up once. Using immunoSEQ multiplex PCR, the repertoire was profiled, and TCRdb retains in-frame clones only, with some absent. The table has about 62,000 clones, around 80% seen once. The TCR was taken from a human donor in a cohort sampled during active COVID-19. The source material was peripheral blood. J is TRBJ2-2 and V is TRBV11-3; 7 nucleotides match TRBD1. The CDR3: CASSLEYFGLGTAPNGELFF. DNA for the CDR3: TGTGCCAGCAGCTTAGAATACTTCGGGTTGGGGACAGCCCCAAACGGGGAGCTGTTTTTT. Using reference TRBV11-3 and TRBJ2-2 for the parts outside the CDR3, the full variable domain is EAGVVQSPRYKIIEKKQPVAFWCNPISGHNTLYWYLQNLGQGPELLIRYENEEAVDDSQLPKDRFSAERLKGVDSTLKIQPAELGDSAVYLCASSLEYFGLGTAPNGELFFGEGSRLTVL.